The 27 T cell receptor beta chains below come from one sample, sequenced in a study of cytomegalovirus exposure and HLA in healthy donors. With 60 Vbeta and 13 Jbeta primers, the PCR was carried out. Assay: immunoSEQ multiplex PCR; the TCRdb copy retains only in-frame clones and omits some. The sample includes some 200,000 clones, around 83% of them seen just once. The source material was PBMCs. The receptors derive from a girl aged 5 to 17 in good health and CMV-seronegative.

The rearrangement joins TRBV14 to TRBJ1-2; TRBD1 matches at 8 bases. V trimming: 4 bases; J trimming: 4 bases; junction bases outside the gene matches: 5. The CDR3 has 14 amino acids. The germline V gene encodes CDR1 SGHDN and CDR2 FVKESK. The CDR3, as DNA: TGTGCCAGCAGCCTCTCCGGGACAGGCTATGGCTACACCTTC. Translated: CASSLSGTGYGYTF.

The rearrangement joins TRBV6-1 to TRBJ2-7; no definite D call. Germline V gene data show CDR1 as MNHNS and CDR2 as SASEGT. CDR3 length: 13 amino acids. The V end lost 3 bases, the J end lost 0 bases, and 6 bases lay between the germline ends. CDR3: CASSDRDSYEQYF. CDR3 in DNA: TGTGCCAGCAGTGACCGCGACTCCTACGAGCAGTACTTC.

The chain uses TRBV9 and TRBJ2-7; TRBD1 aligns across 9 bases. Germline-derived CDR1 and CDR2 are SGDLS and YYNGEE. J gave up 6 bases and V 0 bases, and 7 bases lay outside the gene matches. The CDR3 runs to 15 residues. The CDR3 reads CASSVDPGTGREQYF. The CDR3 DNA reads as TGTGCCAGCAGCGTAGATCCCGGGACAGGGCGCGAGCAGTACTTC.

The count of this clone is one. The chain has TRBV7-9 and TRBJ1-2; perhaps TRBD1 as D (5 bases). The CDR3 runs to 14 residues. The V end lost 1 base, the J end lost 4 bases, and 10 bases lay between the germline ends. The germline gives CDR1 SEHNR, CDR2 FQNEAQ (reference sequence). DNA of the CDR3: TGTGCCAGCAGCTTAGTAGCGGGGGTCTATGGCTACACCTTC. It translates to CASSLVAGVYGYTF.

The genes are TRBV29-1 and TRBJ2-7; weak D call: TRBD2 (6 bases). The CDR3 spans 12 residues. The germline V gene encodes CDR1 SQVTM and CDR2 ANQGSEA. V was cut by 6 bases and J by 7 bases, with 16 bases left in between. CDR3: CSVFIGAGEQYF. The CDR3 DNA follows: TGCAGCGTCTTTATAGGGGCGGGGGAGCAGTACTTC.

The chain is built from TRBV7-3 and TRBJ2-2, with 7 nucleotides matching TRBD1. The CDR3 loop spans 18 amino acids. CDR1 is SGHTA, CDR2 FQGTGA, per germline. The trim removed 2 bases at V and 5 bases at J, leaving 14 bases unmatched. The DNA of the CDR3 is TGTGCCAGCAGCTTACGGCCGAGGACAGGAACGGGTACCGGGGAGCTGTTTTTT. Translated, it gives CASSLRPRTGTGTGELFF.

The chain couples TRBV20-1 to TRBJ2-1; D is uncertain. Germline V gives CDR1 DFQATT, CDR2 SNEGSKA (reference sequence). V lost 3 bases and J 9 bases, leaving 6 bases between the germline ends. The CDR3 runs 10 residues. CDR3: CSASLSEQFF. The CDR3 region has the DNA TGCAGTGCTAGCCTAAGTGAGCAGTTCTTC.

V and J are TRBV11-3 and TRBJ2-7; D uncertain. The V end was cut by 1 base, the J end by 6 bases, with 10 bases between. The CDR3 runs to 13 residues. Germline loops: CDR1 SGHNT, CDR2 YENEEA. The CDR3 DNA reads TGTGCCAGCAGCTTAGCCCTATTCGGCGAGCAGTACTTC. As protein: CASSLALFGEQYF.

This chain links TRBV28 with TRBJ2-4, with TRBD1 identical over 10 bases. CDR1 and CDR2 from the germline V gene are MDHEN and SYDVKM. The CDR3 has 20 amino acids. The V gene end was trimmed by 10 bases and the J gene end by 12 bases; junction bases not matched to a gene: 33. CDR3 residues: CATLTPLQTGPGQGRRGQYF. DNA for the CDR3: TGTGCCACCTTAACACCACTCCAAACGGGGCCGGGACAGGGGAGGAGGGGTCAGTACTTC.

This chain links TRBV5-1 with TRBJ2-7; TRBD1 matches 7 bases. Per the germline V gene, CDR1 is SGHRS and CDR2 is YFSETQ. Trimming removed 4 bases from V and 4 bases from J; junction bases left unmatched: 20. The length of the CDR3 is 18 residues. CDR3 protein: CASSPPGTVSVGAYEQYF. The CDR3 bases are TGCGCCAGCAGCCCCCCCGGGACAGTATCAGTTGGAGCGTACGAGCAGTACTTC.

This chain connects TRBV20-1 to TRBJ2-3; D call uncertain. CDR3 size: 10 residues. Germline values: CDR1 DFQATT, CDR2 SNEGSKA (reference sequence). Trimming cost V 7 bases and J 5 bases, with 7 bases left between them. The CDR3 is CSGRRDTQYF. CDR3 DNA: TGCAGTGGGCGGAGAGATACGCAGTATTTT.

This clone came up once. The chain carries TRBV15 and TRBJ1-5, with 9 nucleotides matching TRBD1. The germline CDR1 and CDR2 sequences are LNHNV and YYDKDF (reference sequence). This CDR3 spans 13 amino acids. The V and J ends lost 5 bases and 7 bases, in that order; junction bases with no gene match: 3. CDR3 sequence (DNA): TGTGCCACCAGCGACAGGGGGGAGCAGCCCCAGCATTTT. Protein sequence: CATSDRGEQPQHF.

This clone was counted a single time. The chain joins TRBV4-1 to TRBJ2-1; 7 bases match TRBD1. Germline lookup yields CDR1 MGHRA and CDR2 YSYEKL. The CDR3 is 16 amino acids. V trimming: 0 bases; J trimming: 0 bases; junction bases outside the gene matches: 2. CDR3 DNA sequence: TGCGCCAGCAGCCAAGAGACAGGGTTCTCCTACAATGAGCAGTTCTTC. Translated: CASSQETGFSYNEQFF.

The chain carries TRBV7-9 and TRBJ2-7; D is perhaps TRBD2 (5 bases). This CDR3 has 15 residues. In germline, CDR1 is SEHNR, CDR2 FQNEAQ (reference sequence). V was trimmed by 5 bases and J by 2 bases, leaving 16 bases between them. The CDR3 here is CASSPPVGSAYEQYF. CDR3 nucleotide sequence: TGTGCCAGCAGCCCCCCGGTAGGGAGTGCCTACGAGCAGTACTTC.

V gene TRBV29-1 combines with J gene TRBJ1-2; 7 positions agree with TRBD1. Germline CDR1 SQVTM, CDR2 ANQGSEA. There are 14 residues in the CDR3. J was trimmed by 5 bases and V by 5 bases; bases with no gene match: 11. The chain's CDR3 is CSVLPGQSSYGYTF. Written as DNA, the CDR3 is TGCAGCGTTTTACCGGGACAGTCTTCTTATGGCTACACCTTC.

The chain uses TRBV7-9 and TRBJ2-1; TRBD2 matches at 8 bases. Germline V lookup: CDR1 SEHNR, CDR2 FQNEAQ (reference sequence). This CDR3 comprises 15 residues. V lost 6 bases to trimming and J lost 15 bases; unmatched junction nucleotides: 19. The CDR3, as DNA: TGTGCCAGCAGTTTCGGGACTAGGCGTTTTCAGGCTTTGTTCTTC. It encodes CASSFGTRRFQALFF.

This clone was seen a few times. The V gene is TRBV7-9, the J gene TRBJ2-7, with D perhaps matching TRBD1 (5 bases). Germline V gives CDR1 SEHNR, CDR2 FQNEAQ (reference sequence). The CDR3 consists of 13 residues. Trimming left V 7 bases short and J 5 bases short, with 15 bases between. This chain's CDR3 is CASTQLWGNEQYF. CDR3 nucleotide sequence: TGTGCCAGCACCCAATTATGGGGCAACGAGCAGTACTTC. Complete variable domain (other parts from reference TRBV7-9 and TRBJ2-7): DTGVSQNPRHKITKRGQNVTFRCDPISEHNRLYWYRQTLGQGPEFLTYFQNEAQLEKSRLLSDRFSAERPKGSFSTLEIQRTEQGDSAMYLCASTQLWGNEQYFGPGTRLTVT.

V gene TRBV7-2 combines with J gene TRBJ1-5; D is ambiguous. The CDR3 has 15 residues. With 2 bases removed from V and 1 base from J, the gap between germline ends came to 9 bases. Per the germline V gene, CDR1 is SGHTA and CDR2 is FQGNSA. The CDR3 bases are TGTGCCAGCAGCTTACTTACGGTGAGCAATCAGCCCCAGCATTTT. Residues: CASSLLTVSNQPQHF.

This chain connects TRBV4-2 to TRBJ1-5; 7 bases align to TRBD1. CDR1 is LGHNA, CDR2 YNFKEQ, per germline. Unmatched junction bases numbered 10, after V lost 1 base and J lost 7 bases. This CDR3 has 16 amino acids. CDR3 nucleotides: TGTGCCAGCAGCCAAGGACTCAGGACAGGATACCAGCCCCAGCATTTT. Residues: CASSQGLRTGYQPQHF.

CDR3 sequence reads: CASSESGWAGIDTQYF. DNA for the CDR3: TGTGCCAGCAGTGAATCGGGGTGGGCGGGCATAGATACGCAGTATTTT. The chain is built from TRBV2 and TRBJ2-3, with a tentative D call TRBD2 (5 bases). CDR3 size: 16 residues. Trimming left V 2 bases short and J 5 bases short, with 17 bases between. The germline V gene encodes CDR1 SNHLY and CDR2 FYNNEI.

The CDR3 nucleotides are TGTGCCAGCTCACTTAGGGGGAGGGACACTGAAGCTTTCTTT. It encodes CASSLRGRDTEAFF. The chain combines TRBV18 with TRBJ1-1; possible D gene TRBD1, 6 bases. The CDR3 length is 14 residues. The V gene lost 4 bases and the J gene lost 3 bases, with 12 bases spanning the gap. CDR1 and CDR2 (germline): KGHSH, LQKENI.

J is TRBJ1-3 and V is TRBV5-4; the D gene is possibly TRBD1 (6 bases). Germline CDR1 SGHNT, CDR2 YYREEE (reference sequence). The CDR3 is made up of 16 amino acids. Deletions cut 0 bases from V and 3 bases from J, with 13 bases between. CDR3 nucleotides: TGTGCCAGCAGCTTGGGTGGCAGGGGCTATGGAAACACCATATATTTT. This translates into CASSLGGRGYGNTIYF. Full variable domain (outside the CDR3, taken from reference TRBV5-4 and TRBJ1-3): ETGVTQSPTHLIKTRGQQVTLRCSSQSGHNTVSWYQQALGQGPQFIFQYYREEENGRGNFPPRFSGLQFPNYSSELNVNALELDDSALYLCASSLGGRGYGNTIYFGEGSWLTVV.

This chain connects TRBV7-2 to TRBJ2-5, with 16 positions matching TRBD2. In germline, CDR1 is SGHTA, CDR2 FQGNSA. The CDR3 has 18 residues. J was trimmed by 8 bases and V by 2 bases; bases with no gene match: 11. The CDR3 DNA reads TGTGCCAGCAGCTTAAGAATCGGGACTAGCGGGGGGGCGGTAACCCAGTACTTC. It specifies CASSLRIGTSGGAVTQYF. The full variable domain, completed using reference TRBV7-2 and TRBJ2-5, is GAGVSQSPSNKVTEKGKDVELRCDPISGHTALYWYRQSLGQGLEFLIYFQGNSAPDKSGLPSDRFSAERTGGSVSTLTIQRTQQEDSAVYLCASSLRIGTSGGAVTQYFGPGTRLLVL.

The V gene is TRBV12-5, the J gene TRBJ2-1, with D perhaps matching TRBD2 (6 bases). Germline V gene sequence: CDR1 LGHNT, CDR2 FRNRAP. CDR3 length equals 12 residues. Trimming left V 5 bases short and J 9 bases short, with 11 bases between. The CDR3: CASGPGLIEQFF. CDR3 coding DNA: TGTGCTAGTGGTCCCGGACTAATTGAGCAGTTCTTC.

This clone has a handful of counts. This sequence joins TRBV19 and TRBJ1-6; 8 positions agree with TRBD1. The CDR3 consists of 17 residues. CDR1 and CDR2 from the germline V gene are LNHDA and SQIVND (reference sequence). Germline trimming cut 3 bases from V and 7 bases from J; bases unmatched to any gene: 11. For the CDR3, the DNA is TGTGCCAGTAGTATCGTTGGGCTCGGGACAGGAAATTCACCCCTCCACTTT. It specifies CASSIVGLGTGNSPLHF.

The chain employs TRBV9 and TRBJ1-2, with D perhaps matching TRBD1 (5 bases). Germline values: CDR1 SGDLS, CDR2 YYNGEE. The CDR3 is 14 residues long. V was pared by 3 bases and J by 4 bases, with 13 bases between. CDR3 nucleotide sequence: TGTGCCAGCAGCGCCGGTGGACACCCCTATGGCTACACCTTC. Translated: CASSAGGHPYGYTF.

The CDR3 protein is CASSYSGVADGYTF. DNA for the CDR3: TGTGCCAGCAGTTACTCAGGGGTCGCTGATGGCTACACCTTC. The V and J genes are TRBV6-5 and TRBJ1-2; weak D call: TRBD1 (5 bases). The germline CDR1 and CDR2 sequences are MNHEY and SVGAGI. Trimming stripped 0 bases from V and 6 bases from J, with 11 bases between. This CDR3 has 14 amino acids.